The 32 T cell receptor beta chains below all came from one sample that was sequenced in a study of blood T cell repertoires in COVID-19. Only in-frame clones appear in the TCRdb table, and some are missing; sequencing was by immunoSEQ multiplex PCR. The sample has 180,000 or so clones, around 80% seen once. The specimen sequenced was peripheral blood. The receptors here all came from an elderly woman with active or convalescent COVID-19.

The chain has TRBV29-1 and TRBJ1-2; 10 bases agree with TRBD1. CDR1 is SQVTM and CDR2 is ANQGSEA in the germline V gene. The J segment lost 5 bases and the V segment lost 7 bases, leaving 7 bases of the junction unmatched. CDR3 length equals 13 residues. CDR3 sequence (DNA): TGCAGCGACCGGGACAGGGGTACTTATGGCTACACCTTC. Its protein is CSDRDRGTYGYTF. The whole variable domain, filled in from reference TRBV29-1 and TRBJ1-2, reads SAVISQKPSRDICQRGTSLTIQCQVDSQVTMMFWYRQQPGQSLTLIATANQGSEATYESGFVIDKFPISRPNLTFSTLTVSNMSPEDSSIYLCSDRDRGTYGYTFGSGTRLTVV.

V is TRBV5-4 and J is TRBJ2-2; 8 bases are shared with TRBD1. The CDR3 runs to 16 residues. J lost 3 bases, V lost 4 bases, and 8 bases had no gene match. CDR1 SGHNT and CDR2 YYREEE come from the germline V gene (reference sequence). CDR3 protein: CASSGFRGRDTGELFF. CDR3 coding DNA: TGTGCCAGCAGCGGGTTCAGGGGGCGAGACACCGGGGAGCTGTTTTTT.

The chain carries TRBV6-5 and TRBJ1-4, with TRBD1 matching 7 bases. CDR1 MNHEY and CDR2 SVGAGI come from the germline V gene. With 0 bases clipped from V and 3 bases from J, the junction kept 1 base outside the gene matches. This CDR3 region has 15 residues. CDR3 in DNA: TGTGCCAGCAGTTACTCGACAGGGCCTAATGAAAAACTGTTTTTT. Amino acids: CASSYSTGPNEKLFF.

This clone was picked up a small number of times. The rearrangement uses TRBV5-1 and TRBJ1-2; a possible D gene is TRBD1 (6 bases). The germline V gene has CDR1 SGHRS and CDR2 YFSETQ. The V end was cut by 2 bases, the J end by 4 bases, with 12 bases between. The CDR3 loop spans 14 amino acids. The CDR3 DNA reads as TGCGCCAGCAGCTTCTCGGACAGTTTCTATGGCTACACCTTC. Amino acids: CASSFSDSFYGYTF.

The V gene is TRBV7-8, the J gene TRBJ2-2; D might be TRBD2 (5 bases). Trimming pared 7 bases from V and 3 bases from J, leaving 18 bases between. Germline V CDR1 and CDR2: SGHVS, FQNEAQ. This CDR3 has 16 amino acids. The CDR3 is CASTNDAGVYTGELFF. The DNA for the CDR3 is TGTGCCAGCACCAACGATGCCGGGGTCTACACCGGGGAGCTGTTTTTT. Full variable domain (remainder filled in from reference TRBV7-8 and TRBJ2-2): GAGVSQSPRYKVAKRGQDVALRCDPISGHVSLFWYQQALGQGPEFLTYFQNEAQLDKSGLPSDRFFAERPEGSVSTLKIQRTQQEDSAVYLCASTNDAGVYTGELFFGEGSRLTVL.

This clone showed up just a few times. This chain links TRBV10-3 with TRBJ2-1, with 10 bases matching TRBD1. In germline, CDR1 is ENHRY, CDR2 SYGVKD. The CDR3 length is 16 residues. V gave up 5 bases and J gave up 1 base; unmatched junction bases: 5. CDR3: CAISKSGQGSYNEQFF. Written as DNA, the CDR3 is TGTGCCATCAGTAAATCGGGACAGGGGTCCTACAATGAGCAGTTCTTC.

The chain combines TRBV6-5 with TRBJ1-3, with D possibly TRBD1 on 5 matching bases. The CDR3 is 14 amino acids. Trimming left V 8 bases short and J 0 bases short, with 11 bases between. The germline V gene has CDR1 MNHEY and CDR2 SVGAGI. CDR3 sequence (DNA): TGTGCCAGCGCAGGGAAAAACTCTGGAAACACCATATATTTT. The encoded protein is CASAGKNSGNTIYF.

This chain joins TRBV15 and TRBJ1-1, with 7 positions matching TRBD1. The CDR3 runs to 13 residues. V trimming: 3 bases; J trimming: 7 bases; junction bases outside the gene matches: 5. CDR1 and CDR2 (germline): LNHNV, YYDKDF (reference sequence). CDR3 bases: TGTGCCACCAGCAGTGTACGACAGGGTGAAGCTTTCTTT. It encodes CATSSVRQGEAFF.

The chain employs TRBV30 and TRBJ1-2; TRBD1 agrees at 7 bases. J lost 2 bases, V lost 0 bases, and 6 bases had no gene match. The CDR3 length is 15 residues. From germline, CDR1 is GTSNPN and CDR2 SVGIG (reference sequence). The CDR3 loop is CAWSVQGIPNYGYTF. CDR3 nucleotide sequence: TGTGCCTGGAGTGTACAGGGGATCCCAAACTATGGCTACACCTTC.

The V gene is TRBV7-9, the J gene TRBJ1-1; 7 bases are shared with TRBD1. Germline trimming cut 3 bases from V and 4 bases from J; bases unmatched to any gene: 5. This CDR3 region has 14 residues. Per the germline V gene, CDR1 is SEHNR and CDR2 is FQNEAQ (reference sequence). CDR3 nucleotide sequence: TGTGCCAGCAGCTTGGCAGGGGGATCCACTGAAGCTTTCTTT. This sequence encodes CASSLAGGSTEAFF.

V usage is TRBV2 and J usage is TRBJ1-2; D uncertain. V gave up 7 bases and J gave up 2 bases, with 5 bases separating them. This CDR3 has 11 residues. Germline-derived CDR1 and CDR2 are SNHLY and FYNNEI. CDR3 nucleotide sequence: TGTGCCAGCAACGGGAACTATGGCTACACCTTC. Its protein product is CASNGNYGYTF. The entire variable domain, with the rest obtained from reference TRBV2 and TRBJ1-2, is as follows: EPEVTQTPSHQVTQMGQEVILRCVPISNHLYFYWYRQILGQKVEFLVSFYNNEISEKSEIFDDQFSVERPDGSNFTLKIRSTKLEDSAMYFCASNGNYGYTFGSGTRLTVV.

The count of this clone is one. Written as DNA, the CDR3 is TGTGCCAGTAGTTTCATCAATCAGCCCCAGCATTTT. Translation: CASSFINQPQHF. The genes are TRBV19 and TRBJ1-5; no definite D call. With 5 bases removed from V and 3 bases from J, the gap between germline ends came to 5 bases. CDR1 is LNHDA, CDR2 SQIVND, per germline (reference sequence). This CDR3 is 12 amino acids long.

The chain combines TRBV5-1 with TRBJ2-5, with 8 bases aligning to TRBD2. Germline values: CDR1 SGHRS, CDR2 YFSETQ. The CDR3 has 15 amino acids. V dropped 5 bases and J dropped 1; count of bases not matched to a gene: 7. The CDR3 spells CASRSGTRPQETQYF. In nucleotides, the CDR3 is TGCGCCAGCAGGTCCGGGACTAGACCCCAAGAGACCCAGTACTTC.

V usage is TRBV28 and J usage is TRBJ1-1; no firm D call. From germline, CDR1 is MDHEN and CDR2 SYDVKM. CDR3 length: 13 residues. The V end was cut by 0 bases, the J end by 3 bases, with 5 bases between. This CDR3 is CASSLWEYTEAFF. The CDR3 DNA reads TGTGCCAGCAGTTTATGGGAGTACACTGAAGCTTTCTTT.

The chain couples TRBV6-1 to TRBJ2-7; possible D gene TRBD1, 5 bases. This CDR3 contains 14 residues. Trimming cost V 0 bases and J 3 bases, with 9 bases left between them. Germline CDR1 MNHNS, CDR2 SASEGT. In DNA, the CDR3 is TGTGCCAGCAGTGAAGCGGGCACAGGCTACGAGCAGTACTTC. Translated, it gives CASSEAGTGYEQYF.

The table lists this clone with a few counts. The chain links TRBV3-1 (or the pseudogene TRBV3-2) to TRBJ2-7; tentative D call: TRBD2 (6 bases). This CDR3 region has 16 residues. V was pared by 1 base and J by 5 bases, with 18 bases between. Germline assignment: CDR1 LGHDT and CDR2 YNNKEL (reference sequence). The CDR3 DNA reads as TGTGCCAGCAGCCAAGGAAATCGGGGAGGTTTTGACGAGCAGTACTTC. Translation: CASSQGNRGGFDEQYF.

V and J are TRBV24-1 and TRBJ1-5; D might be TRBD1 (5 bases). The CDR3 totals 16 residues. V was cut by 0 bases and J by 3 bases, with 11 bases left in between. Per the germline V gene, CDR1 is KGHDR and CDR2 is SFDVKD. The CDR3 reads CATSDLAGGFNQPQHF. CDR3 sequence (DNA): TGTGCCACCAGTGATTTGGCGGGGGGTTTCAATCAGCCCCAGCATTTT.

The rearrangement uses TRBV6-1 and TRBJ1-6, with unresolved D. The CDR3 spans 16 residues. Per the germline V gene, CDR1 is MNHNS and CDR2 is SASEGT. The V and J ends lost 4 bases and 0 bases respectively, with 10 bases between them. CDR3 nucleotides: TGTGCCAGCAGTGGGGCCATCAGCTCCTATAATTCACCCCTCCACTTT. This encodes CASSGAISSYNSPLHF.

The rearrangement links TRBV4-3 to TRBJ1-3, with D perhaps matching TRBD1 (6 bases). Trimming cost V 1 base and J 0 bases, with 13 bases left between them. CDR3 length: 17 residues. Per the germline V gene, CDR1 is LGHNA and CDR2 is YSLEER. The CDR3 DNA reads TGCGCCAGCAGCCAAGTCCTGGGGGGGCTCTCTGGAAACACCATATATTTT. This sequence encodes CASSQVLGGLSGNTIYF.

The chain joins TRBV12-3 or TRBV12-4 to TRBJ1-2; 10 nucleotides align to TRBD1. There are 13 residues in the CDR3. V lost 5 bases, J lost 6 bases, and 3 bases stayed unmatched. DNA of the CDR3: TGTGCCAGCAGTCTCGGGACAGGGGATGGCTACACCTTC. Its protein product is CASSLGTGDGYTF.

The rearrangement uses TRBV29-1 and TRBJ2-3; weak D call: TRBD2 (6 bases). The germline gives CDR1 SQVTM, CDR2 ANQGSEA. Deletions cut 2 bases from V and 0 bases from J, with 21 bases between. The CDR3 has 18 residues. CDR3 loop: CSVESGSHKLDSTDTQYF. Here the CDR3 DNA reads TGCAGCGTTGAATCCGGGAGCCATAAACTCGATAGCACAGATACGCAGTATTTT.

The V gene is TRBV7-6, the J gene TRBJ1-6, with 10 bases aligning to TRBD1. The junction had 4 bases not matched to a gene; V was cut back by 5 bases and J by 6 bases. This CDR3 is 15 amino acids long. CDR1 and CDR2 from the germline V gene are SGHVS and FNYEAQ. The CDR3 nucleotides read TGTGCCAGCAGCCCCGGGACAGGGGTTAATTCACCCCTCCACTTT. Translation: CASSPGTGVNSPLHF.

The V and J genes are TRBV5-1 and TRBJ2-5, with TRBD1 matching 7 bases. The CDR3 contains 15 residues. CDR1 is SGHRS and CDR2 is YFSETQ in the germline V gene. The V segment lost 4 bases and the J segment 4 bases; nucleotides outside the gene matches: 10. The CDR3 here is CASSQGVERIETQYF. For the CDR3, the DNA is TGCGCCAGCAGCCAGGGGGTCGAGAGGATAGAGACCCAGTACTTC. Supplemented by reference TRBV5-1 and TRBJ2-5, the full variable domain reads KAGVTQTPRYLIKTRGQQVTLSCSPISGHRSVSWYQQTPGQGLQFLFEYFSETQRNKGNFPGRFSGRQFSNSRSEMNVSTLELGDSALYLCASSQGVERIETQYFGPGTRLLVL.

The genes are TRBV5-1 and TRBJ2-3; TRBD1 aligns across 11 bases. Unmatched junction bases numbered 3, after V lost 7 bases and J lost 5 bases. This CDR3 region has 13 residues. Germline loops: CDR1 SGHRS, CDR2 YFSETQ. The CDR3 nucleotides read TGCGCCAGCGGGACAGGGGGAAAAGATACGCAGTATTTT. Its protein is CASGTGGKDTQYF.

CDR3 sequence: CASSLAGGERGRYYNEQFF. The CDR3 DNA sequence: TGTGCCAGCAGCTTAGCGGGCGGCGAGCGGGGGCGCTACTACAATGAGCAGTTCTTC. The rearrangement joins TRBV7-2 to TRBJ2-1; 8 bases agree with TRBD2. Germline V gives CDR1 SGHTA, CDR2 FQGNSA. This CDR3 region has 19 residues. V trimming: 0 bases; J trimming: 3 bases; junction bases outside the gene matches: 13.

The chain employs TRBV7-6 and TRBJ1-2; D is uncertain. CDR1 and CDR2 from the germline V gene are SGHVS and FNYEAQ. The CDR3 spans 11 residues. With 5 bases removed from V and 7 bases from J, the gap between germline ends came to 8 bases. The CDR3 DNA sequence: TGTGCCAGCAGCACCAGTATTGGCTACACCTTC. This translates into CASSTSIGYTF.

On this clone itself: The sample contains more than one DNA sequence encoding this CDR3. This chain connects TRBV28 to TRBJ1-1; D unclear. CDR1 is MDHEN and CDR2 is SYDVKM in the germline V gene. Trimming shortened V by 2 bases and J by 5 bases, and 6 bases separated the two germline ends. The CDR3 contains 12 residues. The chain's CDR3 is CASSLPRTEAFF. In DNA, the CDR3 is TGTGCCAGCAGTTTACCACGGACTGAAGCTTTCTTT.

In nucleotides, the CDR3 is TGTGCCAGCAGTTTTTCGAGCGGGGGGTCAGATACGCAGTATTTT. Its translation is CASSFSSGGSDTQYF. V gene TRBV27 combines with J gene TRBJ2-3; TRBD2 aligns across 9 bases. The CDR3 runs to 15 residues. Germline trimming cut 3 bases from V and 4 bases from J; bases unmatched to any gene: 5. Germline values: CDR1 MNHEY, CDR2 SMNVEV (reference sequence).

The table lists this clone with many counts. V and J are TRBV27 and TRBJ2-1, with no clear D. The germline V gene encodes CDR1 MNHEY and CDR2 SMNVEV (reference sequence). Trimming removed 3 bases at V and 0 bases at J, with 3 bases between. CDR3 size: 13 residues. The CDR3 DNA follows: TGTGCCAGCAGTTTCGGCTCCTACAATGAGCAGTTCTTC. Encoded protein: CASSFGSYNEQFF.

The chain employs TRBV6-5 and TRBJ1-1; 8 positions match TRBD1. The CDR3 has 13 residues. CDR1 and CDR2 (germline): MNHEY, SVGAGI. Losses at the gene ends were 6 bases for V and 5 bases for J; bases not matched to a gene: 5. Here the CDR3 DNA reads TGTGCCAGCAGGACAGGGGTGGTAACTGAAGCTTTCTTT. This codes for CASRTGVVTEAFF.

The gene calls are TRBV7-2 and TRBJ1-2, with TRBD1 matching 10 bases. The CDR3 runs 14 residues. V lost 5 bases, J lost 4 bases, and 4 bases stayed unmatched. The germline CDR1 and CDR2 sequences are SGHTA and FQGNSA. The CDR3 sequence: CASSPWDRGYGYTF. The CDR3 region has the DNA TGTGCCAGCAGCCCATGGGACAGGGGCTATGGCTACACCTTC.

J is TRBJ2-1 and V is TRBV27; 7 bases are shared with TRBD2. This CDR3 contains 15 residues. The ends lost 4 bases at V and 3 bases at J; junction bases unmatched: 6. Germline V gene sequence: CDR1 MNHEY, CDR2 SMNVEV (reference sequence). The CDR3 region has the DNA TGTGCCAGCAGTTCACTAGCGAGGATCTACAATGAGCAGTTCTTC. Translating gives CASSSLARIYNEQFF.